This passage covers 17 T cell receptor beta chains from one sample sequenced in a study of T cells after yellow fever vaccination. TCRdb passed the 5' RACE reads through MiXCR, listing each CDR3 protein once. The sample records over 150,000 distinct CDR3 sequences, approximately 6.7% being singletons. Material: CD4+ T cells sorted from PBMCs, obtained about 5 days after the first yellow fever vaccination. The receptor source for this set is a man aged 18 to 29 who received the YFV17D yellow fever vaccine.

This chain uses TRBV7-2 with TRBJ1-6; no clear D gene. This CDR3 region has 14 residues. Per the germline V gene, CDR1 is SGHTA and CDR2 is FQGNSA. Deletions cut 2 bases from V and 10 bases from J, with 12 bases between. This chain's CDR3 is CASSLMGVSSPLHF. Here the CDR3 DNA reads TGTGCCAGCAGCTTAATGGGAGTAAGCTCACCCCTCCACTTT.

This clonotype came up a few times. In DNA, the CDR3 is TGTGCCAGCAGTGAAAGCAGCTTAGTACAAGGCTACGAGCAGTACGTC. It yields the protein CASSESSLVQGYEQYV. V is TRBV6-1 and J is TRBJ2-7; D is ambiguous. V dropped 2 bases and J dropped 3 bases, with 17 bases sitting between them. Germline V gene sequence: CDR1 MNHNS, CDR2 SASEGT. The CDR3 spans 16 residues.

This clonotype appeared many times. The CDR3 DNA is TGTGCCAGCAGTTACCTCCACGCCTACGAGCAGTACGTC. This sequence encodes CASSYLHAYEQYV. The V and J genes are TRBV6-6 and TRBJ2-7; no reliable D call. This CDR3 has 13 residues. The germline V and J ends were trimmed by 2 bases and 2 bases, with 7 bases remaining between them. The germline gives CDR1 MNHNY, CDR2 SVGAGI (reference sequence).

Note on this clonotype: A much larger clonotype is one base distant, so this may be a read error. The chain uses TRBV4-3 and TRBJ2-3; D call uncertain. The CDR3 loop spans 15 amino acids. CDR1 is LGHNA, CDR2 YSLEER, per germline. V lost 4 bases and J lost 3, with 14 bases in between. This chain's CDR3 is CASSRTELRTDTQYF. The CDR3 DNA is TGCGCCAGCAGCCGCACGGAATTGAGGACAGATACGCAGTATTTT.

This clonotype was detected only a few times. The V gene is TRBV6-5, the J gene TRBJ2-1; 7 bases agree with TRBD2. This CDR3 contains 16 residues. V gave up 4 bases and J gave up 0 bases; unmatched junction bases: 6. In germline, CDR1 is MNHEY, CDR2 SVGAGI. The CDR3 region is CASSSNTGGSYNEQFF. CDR3 bases: TGTGCCAGCAGTTCCAACACGGGGGGCTCCTACAATGAGCAGTTCTTC.

This clonotype was counted many times. The CDR3 here is CASSYSTGPEAFF. Written as DNA, the CDR3 is TGTGCCAGCAGTTACTCGACAGGACCCGAAGCTTTCTTT. V is TRBV6-5 and J is TRBJ1-1; a possible D gene is TRBD1 (6 bases). CDR1 and CDR2 from the germline V gene are MNHEY and SVGAGI. The CDR3 extends over 13 amino acids. Deletions cut 0 bases from V and 8 bases from J, with 10 bases between.

This chain links TRBV20-1 with TRBJ1-2; 9 bases map to TRBD1. Germline-derived CDR1 and CDR2 are DFQATT and SNEGSKA (reference sequence). The CDR3 has 13 amino acids. CDR3 amino acids: CSVTLQGANGYTF. The CDR3 DNA sequence: TGCAGCGTCACCTTACAGGGGGCGAATGGCTACACCTTC.

This clonotype was found a few times. The CDR3 region is CASSLGGVFGELFF. In DNA form, the CDR3 reads TGTGCCAGCAGCTTGGGGGGCGTATTCGGGGAGCTGTTTTTT. The chain is built from TRBV5-6 and TRBJ2-2; D is possibly TRBD1 (5 bases). CDR1 is SGHDT and CDR2 is YYEEEE in the germline V gene. Trimming pared 0 bases from V and 7 bases from J, leaving 10 bases between. This CDR3 contains 14 residues.

This clonotype was seen ten or more times. The rearrangement uses TRBV5-1 and TRBJ1-6; no clear D. Trimming left V 4 bases short and J 13 bases short, with 18 bases between. CDR3 length: 14 amino acids. CDR1 is SGHRS, CDR2 YFSETQ, per germline. CDR3 amino acids: CASSQDTVLSPLHF. The CDR3 bases are TGCGCCAGCAGCCAAGACACCGTGCTAAGCCCCCTCCACTTT.

The chain carries TRBV7-2 and TRBJ2-5; possibly TRBD1 or TRBD2 for D (5 bases each). This CDR3 contains 14 residues. CDR1 and CDR2 (germline): SGHTA, FQGNSA. V was cut by 3 bases and J by 5 bases, with 13 bases left in between. For the CDR3, the DNA is TGTGCCAGCAGCTTGAGGGGCAGGGTTGAGACCCAGTACTTC. Translating gives CASSLRGRVETQYF.

This clonotype was detected many times. This rearrangement joins TRBV4-2 to TRBJ2-5, with unresolved D. Germline V CDR1 and CDR2: LGHNA, YNFKEQ. This CDR3 comprises 13 residues. Trimming shortened V by 3 bases and J by 5 bases, and 10 bases separated the two germline ends. The CDR3 reads CASSQSVAETQYF. The CDR3 DNA reads TGTGCCAGCAGCCAGAGTGTTGCGGAGACCCAGTACTTC.

This clonotype was recorded at least ten times. The chain combines TRBV5-1 with TRBJ1-4; 7 bases align to TRBD1. Germline CDR1 reads SGHRS; CDR2 reads YFSETQ. The CDR3 contains 16 residues. J was trimmed by 5 bases and V by 4 bases; bases with no gene match: 11. In DNA, the CDR3 is TGCGCCAGCAGCCTTCAAGAAGGGGGCGCAAATGAAAAACTGTTTTTT. This codes for CASSLQEGGANEKLFF. Variable domain in full (rest from reference TRBV5-1 and TRBJ1-4): KAGVTQTPRYLIKTRGQQVTLSCSPISGHRSVSWYQQTPGQGLQFLFEYFSETQRNKGNFPGRFSGRQFSNSRSEMNVSTLELGDSALYLCASSLQEGGANEKLFFGSGTQLSVL.

J is TRBJ1-6 and V is TRBV9; 7 bases align to TRBD1. Looked up from germline, CDR1 is SGDLS and CDR2 is YYNGEE. The junction had 11 bases not matched to a gene; V was cut back by 4 bases and J by 7 bases. The CDR3 runs 16 residues. CDR3 bases: TGTGCCAGCAGCCCTCGAGGGGGCGGGTTAAATTCACCCCTCCACTTT. Translated: CASSPRGGGLNSPLHF.

This clonotype was recorded at least ten times. The chain links TRBV7-2 to TRBJ2-2, with 9 bases identical to TRBD2. Germline V gene data show CDR1 as SGHTA and CDR2 as FQGNSA. This CDR3 spans 16 amino acids. The J segment lost 4 bases and the V segment lost 1 base, leaving 4 bases of the junction unmatched. CDR3: CASSLVAGGGTGELFF. The CDR3 region has the DNA TGTGCCAGCAGCTTAGTGGCGGGGGGGGGCACCGGGGAGCTGTTTTTT.

At least ten counts were recorded for this clonotype. V gene TRBV28 combines with J gene TRBJ2-2, with TRBD2 matching over 9 bases. The ends lost 4 bases at V and 0 bases at J; junction bases unmatched: 12. From germline, CDR1 is MDHEN and CDR2 SYDVKM. The CDR3 covers 19 residues. The CDR3 sequence: CASSSSWRGGFTNTGELFF. The CDR3, as DNA: TGTGCCAGCAGTTCCTCCTGGCGGGGGGGTTTCACGAACACCGGGGAGCTGTTTTTT.

This clonotype was detected ten times or more. The V gene is TRBV16, the J gene TRBJ2-6; D is unresolved. Germline V gene data show CDR1 as KGHSY and CDR2 as FQNENV. Between the trimmed V and J ends, which lost 4 bases and 2 bases, there was a span of 12 bases. The CDR3 extends over 16 amino acids. CDR3 coding DNA: TGTGCCAGCAGCCCCCGACGAAGTGCTGGGGCCAACGTCCTGACTTTC. As protein: CASSPRRSAGANVLTF. The full variable domain, completed using reference TRBV16 and TRBJ2-6, is GEEVAQTPKHLVRGEGQKAKLYCAPIKGHSYVFWYQQVLKNEFKFLISFQNENVFDETGMPKERFSAKCLPNSPCSLEIQATKLEDSAVYFCASSPRRSAGANVLTFGAGSRLTVL.

The table lists this clonotype with many counts. The rearrangement joins TRBV12-3 or TRBV12-4 to TRBJ2-5, with D unresolved. CDR3 size: 13 residues. Trimming removed 2 bases at V and 3 bases at J, with 7 bases between. CDR3 region: CASSLQVKETQYF. The CDR3 DNA reads TGTGCCAGCAGTTTACAGGTGAAAGAGACCCAGTACTTC.